This T cell receptor (beta chain) was captured in a study of shared clonotypes between healthy human individuals. Regarding this clone: As yet, its antigen is unknown.

Clones were read by immunoSEQ multiplex PCR, and TCRdb kept only the in-frame ones, dropping some. The sample yields approximately 2.5 million clones, more than 80% seen once. General study results and limits: What limited the represented genetic and exposure-history diversity was the small number of donors.

The CDR3 spans 15 residues. Germline V gene sequence: CDR1 MDHEN, CDR2 SYDVKM. The sequence derives from a man between 18 and 35 years old in good health. The chain employs TRBV28 and TRBJ2-5; 8 nucleotides align to TRBD2. The end of the DNA is better explained by TRBJ2-7, so the J call may be wrong. Sequencing input: naive CD4+ T cells sorted from blood. Subset: CD45RA+ positively selected. Written as DNA, the CDR3 is TGTGCCAGCAGTTTTCACGCGGGGGGAACCTACGAGCAGTACTTC. Translation: CASSFHAGGTYEQYF.